What follows are 3 T cell receptor beta chains derived from one specimen sequenced in a study of shared clonotypes between healthy human individuals. This table comes from immunoSEQ multiplex PCR, and its TCRdb copy is limited to in-frame clones, with some not included. The data contain about 180,000 clones, 85% to 95% of them seen just once; the ten biggest clones take up 0.067%. Sequencing was done on a sample of naive CD4+ T cells sorted from blood. Stated subset: CD45RA+ positively selected. The receptors were sampled from a woman in her twenties or thirties in good health.

This clone was observed once. The rearrangement links TRBV28 to TRBJ2-3; no firm D call. This CDR3 contains 11 residues. V lost 6 bases, J lost 6 bases, and 7 bases lay in between. The germline CDR1 and CDR2 sequences are MDHEN and SYDVKM. CDR3 sequence (DNA): TGTGCCAGCAGCTTAGGGGATACGCAGTATTTT. Protein sequence: CASSLGDTQYF. Full variable domain (missing parts from reference TRBV28 and TRBJ2-3): DVKVTQSSRYLVKRTGEKVFLECVQDMDHENMFWYRQDPGLGLRLIYFSYDVKMKEKGDIPEGYSVSREKKERFSLILESASTNQTSMYLCASSLGDTQYFGPGTRLTVL.

The chain uses TRBV6-5 and TRBJ2-5, with 10 bases aligning to TRBD1. Judging by the DNA end, TRBJ2-7 fits better; the J call may be wrong. Germline CDR1 is MNHEY and CDR2 is SVGAGI. The CDR3 is 15 residues long. The CDR3 loop reads CASRAPGQGIYEQYF. CDR3 bases: TGTGCCAGCAGAGCCCCGGGACAGGGGATCTACGAGCAGTACTTC.

The V call is TRBV19, the J call TRBJ1-2; no clear D. V was cut by 9 bases and J by 3 bases, with 17 bases left in between. CDR1 LNHDA and CDR2 SQIVND come from the germline V gene (reference sequence). The CDR3 covers 14 residues. The CDR3 nucleotides are TGTGCCAGCACCTCCCAGGTTCTCGACTATGGCTACACCTTC. Translating it yields CASTSQVLDYGYTF.